Listed here is a single T cell receptor (beta chain). For repertoire sequencing, the TCR beta CDR3 regions were amplified from RNA transcripts. HTBI primers served in a first-round RT-PCR, which a second-round multiplex PCR followed. TCRdb fed the multiplex PCR reads into MiXCR, producing one record per CDR3 protein. The sample includes about 230,000 distinct CDR3 sequences, around 50% of them seen just once. This record comes from a study of Graves' ophthalmopathy and Graves' hyperthyroidism. V shed 5 bases and J 4 bases; nucleotides not matched to a gene: 7. The CDR3 covers 14 residues. In germline, CDR1 is MNHEY, CDR2 SVGAGI.

The sequenced sample was peripheral blood. This chain joins TRBV6-5 and TRBJ1-2, with 7 bases identical to TRBD1. The TCR originated in an adult man with Graves' ophthalmopathy. DNA of the CDR3: TGTGCCAGCAGTGGAGGGGGCGCGGGCTATGGCTACACCTTC. Its translation: CASSGGGAGYGYTF.